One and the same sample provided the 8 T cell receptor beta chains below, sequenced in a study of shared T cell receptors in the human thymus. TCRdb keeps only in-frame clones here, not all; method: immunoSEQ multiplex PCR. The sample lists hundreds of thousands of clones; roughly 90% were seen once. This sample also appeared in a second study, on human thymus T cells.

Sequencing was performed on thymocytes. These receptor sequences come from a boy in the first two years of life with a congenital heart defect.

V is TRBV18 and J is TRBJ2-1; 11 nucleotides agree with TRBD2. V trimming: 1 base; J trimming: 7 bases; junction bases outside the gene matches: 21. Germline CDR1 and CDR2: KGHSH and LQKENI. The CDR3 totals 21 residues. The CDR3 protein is CASSPRDREEIAGGPGNEQFF. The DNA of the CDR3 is TGTGCCAGCTCACCACGGGACAGGGAGGAGATAGCGGGAGGGCCGGGAAATGAGCAGTTCTTC.

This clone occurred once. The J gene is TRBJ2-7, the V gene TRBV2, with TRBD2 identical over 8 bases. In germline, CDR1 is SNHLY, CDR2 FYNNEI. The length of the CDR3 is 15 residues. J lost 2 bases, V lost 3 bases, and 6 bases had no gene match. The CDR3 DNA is TGTGCCAGCAGTGACCGACTAGCGAGGCCCTACGAGCAGTACTTC. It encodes CASSDRLARPYEQYF.

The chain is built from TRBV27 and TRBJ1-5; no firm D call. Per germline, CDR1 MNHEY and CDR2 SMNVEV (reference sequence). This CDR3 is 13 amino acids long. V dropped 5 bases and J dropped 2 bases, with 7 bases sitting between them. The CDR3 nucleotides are TGTGCCAGCAGTCCTATGGGCAATCAGCCCCAGCATTTT. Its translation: CASSPMGNQPQHF.

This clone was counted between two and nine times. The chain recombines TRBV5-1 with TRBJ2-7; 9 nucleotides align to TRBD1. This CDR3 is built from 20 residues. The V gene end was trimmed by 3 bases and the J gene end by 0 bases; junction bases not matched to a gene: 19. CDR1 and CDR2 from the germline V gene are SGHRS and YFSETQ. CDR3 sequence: CASSSQTKGQGLRSSYEQYF. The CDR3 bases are TGCGCCAGCAGCTCCCAAACGAAAGGACAGGGGCTTAGGAGCTCCTACGAGCAGTACTTC.

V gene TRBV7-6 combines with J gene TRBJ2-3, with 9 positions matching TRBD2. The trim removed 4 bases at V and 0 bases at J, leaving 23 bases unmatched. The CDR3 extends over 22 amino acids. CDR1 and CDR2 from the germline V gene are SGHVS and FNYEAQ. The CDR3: CASSSPGRAGGTAKTSTDTQYF. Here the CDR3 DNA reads TGTGCCAGCAGCTCCCCCGGTAGGGCGGGAGGGACGGCCAAAACTAGCACAGATACGCAGTATTTT.

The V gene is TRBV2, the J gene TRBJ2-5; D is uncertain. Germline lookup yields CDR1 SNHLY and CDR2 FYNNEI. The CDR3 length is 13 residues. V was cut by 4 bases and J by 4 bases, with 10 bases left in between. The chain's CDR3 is CASSGGKRETQYF. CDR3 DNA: TGTGCCAGCAGTGGCGGCAAGCGAGAGACCCAGTACTTC.

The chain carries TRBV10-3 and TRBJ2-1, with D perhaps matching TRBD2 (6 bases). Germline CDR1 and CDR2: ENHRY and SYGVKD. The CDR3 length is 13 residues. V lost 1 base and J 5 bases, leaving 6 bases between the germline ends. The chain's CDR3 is CAISEWGDNEQFF. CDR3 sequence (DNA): TGTGCCATCAGTGAGTGGGGGGACAATGAGCAGTTCTTC.

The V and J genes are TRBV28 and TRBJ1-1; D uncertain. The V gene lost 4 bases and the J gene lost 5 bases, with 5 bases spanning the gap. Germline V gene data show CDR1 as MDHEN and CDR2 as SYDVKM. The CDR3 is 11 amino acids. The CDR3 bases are TGTGCCAGCAGTTCGGAGACTGAAGCTTTCTTT. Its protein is CASSSETEAFF. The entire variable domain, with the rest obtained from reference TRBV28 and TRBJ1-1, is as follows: DVKVTQSSRYLVKRTGEKVFLECVQDMDHENMFWYRQDPGLGLRLIYFSYDVKMKEKGDIPEGYSVSREKKERFSLILESASTNQTSMYLCASSSETEAFFGQGTRLTVV.